This TCR beta chain is from a study of blood T cell repertoires in COVID-19. The wider study: Samples of COVID-19 (acute and convalescent) were obtained from the United States, Italy and Spain. T cells, B-cell-depleted T cells, or PBMCs supplied cDNA or gDNA.

Seattle patient enrollment occurred during active infection, with longitudinal follow-up thereafter. CDR1 is DFQATT, CDR2 SNEGSKA, per germline (reference sequence). With 3 bases clipped from V and 3 bases from J, the junction kept 7 bases outside the gene matches. CDR3 length: 16 residues. Per the authors' pipeline: Reference gene primer amplification gave nucleated cell count estimates. The protocol was immunoSEQ multiplex PCR, while the TCRdb copy is restricted to in-frame clones and leaves out a portion. The DNA gave D and trimming, while V, J and clone size come from that table. The sample includes tens of thousands of clones, about 80% of them seen just once.

Input material: peripheral blood. The TCR sequence derives from a man aged 50-59 years with COVID-19, enrolled during active disease. The chain has TRBV20-1 and TRBJ1-5; TRBD1 aligns across 11 bases. The chain's CDR3 is CSASARTGGTNQPQHF. CDR3 nucleotides: TGCAGTGCTAGTGCTCGGACAGGGGGCACCAATCAGCCCCAGCATTTT.